Sequencing of this T cell receptor (beta chain) was carried out in a study of blood T cell repertoires in COVID-19. As for the study in general: There were acute and convalescent COVID-19 samples, and they came from the United States, Italy and Spain. PBMCs, B-cell-depleted T cells, or T cells were the source of the cDNA or gDNA that made up the material.

In the original workflow: The authors estimated nucleated cell counts from reference gene primer amplification. Repertoires were generated with immunoSEQ multiplex PCR, while TCRdb's copy carries only in-frame clones and drops some. The V and J calls and clone size were taken over from that table, and D and trimming were inferred from the DNA. The profile shows 200,000 to 250,000 clones, roughly four fifths of them singletons. The CDR3 loop spans 17 amino acids. V shed 4 bases and J 4 bases; nucleotides not matched to a gene: 10. The sample was peripheral blood. The origin of this receptor is a woman aged 50 to 60 with acute or convalescent COVID-19. This chain connects TRBV23-1 to TRBJ2-7; 13 nucleotides agree with TRBD2. TRBV23-1 is an ORF; its function is uncertain. CDR3 region: CASSPPRTSGGRYEQYF. DNA of the CDR3: TGCGCCAGCAGTCCCCCCAGGACTAGCGGGGGAAGATACGAGCAGTACTTC.